Below are 26 T cell receptor beta chains sequenced from a single sample in a study of preoperative IRX-2 immunotherapy in early breast cancer. Treatment reported: preoperative locoregional IRX-2 cytokine immunotherapy. Clones were read by immunoSEQ multiplex PCR, and TCRdb kept only the in-frame ones, dropping some. This repertoire shows 20,000 to 30,000 clones, around 79% found once; its top ten account for 6% to 8%. Sequenced material: lymph node tissue, taken after IRX-2 immunotherapy. Receptors originate from a human donor with breast cancer.

This clone was observed a handful of times. The rearrangement joins TRBV7-7 to TRBJ2-7, with TRBD2 matching over 12 bases. The J segment lost 5 bases and the V segment lost 5 bases, leaving 4 bases of the junction unmatched. The CDR3 is made up of 14 amino acids. The V gene's germline CDR1 is SSHAT and CDR2 FNYEAQ (reference sequence). CDR3 coding DNA: TGTGCCAGCAGCAGACGACTAGCGGGAGACGAGCAGTACTTC. It encodes CASSRRLAGDEQYF.

By share, this clone ranks as medium-sized. The V and J genes are TRBV11-3 and TRBJ2-1; 8 bases line up with TRBD2. The germline V gene encodes CDR1 SGHNT and CDR2 YENEEA. The trim removed 5 bases at V and 0 bases at J, leaving 3 bases unmatched. This CDR3 is 15 amino acids long. The CDR3 loop is CASSRLATSYNEQFF. CDR3 in DNA: TGTGCCAGCAGCCGACTAGCGACCTCCTACAATGAGCAGTTCTTC.

The chain links TRBV28 to TRBJ1-5; D gene unclear. Germline CDR1 reads MDHEN; CDR2 reads SYDVKM. Trimming left V 9 bases short and J 7 bases short, with 13 bases between. The CDR3 covers 12 residues. The CDR3 sequence is CASGIDVQPQHF. The CDR3, as DNA: TGTGCCAGTGGGATTGACGTACAGCCCCAGCATTTT. Supplemented by reference TRBV28 and TRBJ1-5, the full variable domain reads DVKVTQSSRYLVKRTGEKVFLECVQDMDHENMFWYRQDPGLGLRLIYFSYDVKMKEKGDIPEGYSVSREKKERFSLILESASTNQTSMYLCASGIDVQPQHFGDGTRLSIL.

This clone was picked up a small number of times. The gene calls are TRBV6-8 and TRBJ2-1; the D gene is possibly TRBD1 (6 bases). The germline gives CDR1 MNHGY, CDR2 SAAAGT. There are 14 residues in the CDR3. Trimming pared 5 bases from V and 2 bases from J, leaving 10 bases between. The CDR3 protein is CASSGRTAYNEQFF. CDR3 nucleotide sequence: TGTGCCAGCAGTGGACGGACAGCCTACAATGAGCAGTTCTTC.

This clone was found a few times. The chain joins TRBV19 to TRBJ2-7; the D call may be TRBD1 or TRBD2 (5 bases each). V was trimmed by 3 bases and J by 4 bases, leaving 13 bases between them. This CDR3 has 14 residues. Germline V gene lookup returns CDR1 LNHDA and CDR2 SQIVND (reference sequence). CDR3 DNA: TGTGCCAGTAGTATGGGGGTACAGCAGTACGAGCAGTACTTC. Translated: CASSMGVQQYEQYF.

J is TRBJ2-2 and V is TRBV7-6, with D possibly matching TRBD1 (6 bases). The CDR3 has 14 residues. Germline-derived CDR1 and CDR2 are SGHVS and FNYEAQ. Trimming left V 4 bases short and J 4 bases short, with 10 bases between. The CDR3 here is CASSSQGPTGELFF. CDR3 nucleotides: TGTGCCAGCAGCTCACAGGGCCCCACCGGGGAGCTGTTTTTT.

This chain connects TRBV28 to TRBJ1-1; 7 bases agree with TRBD1. After removal of 3 bases from V and 4 bases from J, the junction contained 20 bases not matched to a gene. CDR1 and CDR2 from the germline V gene are MDHEN and SYDVKM. This CDR3 has 19 amino acids. Written as DNA, the CDR3 is TGTGCCAGCAGTTTTCCCCCCGGGAGGGGGCTAACTCGGGGCACTGAAGCTTTCTTT. Protein sequence: CASSFPPGRGLTRGTEAFF.

This chain connects TRBV28 to TRBJ1-5, with a weak D call TRBD1 (6 bases). The CDR3 is made up of 16 amino acids. The germline V gene encodes CDR1 MDHEN and CDR2 SYDVKM. Trimming cost V 3 bases and J 6 bases, with 18 bases left between them. The CDR3 region is CASSFRGRTVGQPQHF. CDR3 coding DNA: TGTGCCAGCAGTTTTCGGGGCAGGACAGTTGGTCAGCCCCAGCATTTT.

The CDR3 spells CAIRQGSYEQYF. The CDR3 DNA is TGTGCCATCCGACAGGGGTCCTACGAGCAGTACTTC. The chain uses TRBV6-4 and TRBJ2-7; 8 nucleotides match TRBD1. V shed 10 bases and J 1 base; nucleotides not matched to a gene: 3. Germline V gives CDR1 MRHNA, CDR2 SNTAGT. CDR3 length: 12 residues.

The chain carries TRBV5-1 and TRBJ2-1, with 8 bases lining up with TRBD2. The CDR3 is made up of 17 amino acids. Trimming at V came to 4 bases and at J to 7 bases, leaving 16 bases not matched to a gene. Germline lookup yields CDR1 SGHRS and CDR2 YFSETQ. The CDR3 region is CASSAPEVGTSGNEQFF. The CDR3 nucleotides are TGCGCCAGCAGCGCCCCGGAGGTGGGGACTAGTGGTAATGAGCAGTTCTTC.

J is TRBJ2-1 and V is TRBV23-1; 10 bases are a match to TRBD2. TRBV23-1 is an ORF, with its function uncertain. CDR3 length equals 15 residues. V lost 6 bases and J lost 2; bases outside the gene matches: 4. The CDR3 is CASSLTSGTYNEQFF. The CDR3 DNA follows: TGCGCCAGCAGCCTTACTAGCGGGACCTACAATGAGCAGTTCTTC.

Here the CDR3 reads CASSIEGDKDGYTF. CDR3 nucleotide sequence: TGTGCCAGTAGTATAGAGGGGGACAAGGATGGCTACACCTTC. This rearrangement joins TRBV19 to TRBJ1-2, with TRBD1 as a possible D gene (6 bases). The germline gives CDR1 LNHDA, CDR2 SQIVND (reference sequence). CDR3 length equals 14 residues. V shed 0 bases and J shed 6 bases, with 11 bases lying between them.

The V call is TRBV29-1, the J call TRBJ2-7; possibly TRBD1 for D (6 bases). The germline gives CDR1 SQVTM, CDR2 ANQGSEA. The CDR3 consists of 13 residues. V shed 8 bases and J shed 4 bases, with 18 bases lying between them. CDR3 sequence: CSIGPKTGYEQYF. CDR3 sequence (DNA): TGCAGCATTGGGCCGAAGACAGGATACGAGCAGTACTTC.

The rearrangement links TRBV5-1 to TRBJ2-6, with D tentatively TRBD2 (5 bases). This CDR3 comprises 17 residues. Trimming took 4 bases from V and 4 from J, leaving 18 bases between them. The germline CDR1 and CDR2 sequences are SGHRS and YFSETQ. DNA of the CDR3: TGCGCCAGCAGCGTACTAGGTGTGAGGTCCGGGGCCAACGTCCTGACTTTC. It translates to CASSVLGVRSGANVLTF.

The chain couples TRBV28 to TRBJ1-2; perhaps TRBD1 as D (6 bases). CDR1 MDHEN and CDR2 SYDVKM come from the germline V gene. The V end lost 6 bases, the J end lost 4 bases, and 9 bases lay between the germline ends. The CDR3 contains 12 residues. The DNA for the CDR3 is TGTGCCAGCAGCCACAGGGTCTATGGCTACACCTTC. This translates into CASSHRVYGYTF.

This chain links TRBV30 with TRBJ1-2, with 8 nucleotides matching TRBD1. V shed 6 bases and J 3 bases; nucleotides not matched to a gene: 6. The CDR3 sequence is 13 residues long. The germline V gene has CDR1 GTSNPN and CDR2 SVGIG (reference sequence). The CDR3 nucleotides are TGTGCCTGCAGGGGGCTAATTGACTATGGCTACACCTTC. Translating gives CACRGLIDYGYTF.

The chain recombines TRBV6-4 with TRBJ2-7; no reliable D call. This CDR3 has 14 residues. From germline, CDR1 is MRHNA and CDR2 SNTAGT. Trimming took off 5 bases at V and 4 bases at J, with 15 bases between the two ends. DNA of the CDR3: TGTGCCAGCAGTCGAGAGACTGGCCGGTACGAGCAGTACTTC. Its protein product is CASSRETGRYEQYF.

The CDR3, as DNA: TGTGCCAGCAGCTTAGTAGCGGGAGTATCCACAGATACGCAGTATTTT. The encoded protein is CASSLVAGVSTDTQYF. The chain employs TRBV11-1 and TRBJ2-3, with 9 bases aligning to TRBD2. The junction had 4 bases not matched to a gene; V was cut back by 1 base and J by 2 bases. Germline CDR1 is SGHAT and CDR2 is FQDESV (reference sequence). This CDR3 has 16 amino acids.

This rearrangement joins TRBV11-3 to TRBJ2-2, with D possibly matching TRBD2 (7 bases). The V gene lost 3 bases and the J gene lost 4 bases, with 15 bases spanning the gap. The CDR3 has 16 amino acids. Germline assignment: CDR1 SGHNT and CDR2 YENEEA. This CDR3 is CASSLGGLQGTGELFF. The CDR3 DNA reads TGTGCCAGCAGCTTGGGGGGACTACAGGGCACCGGGGAGCTGTTTTTT.

The rearrangement joins TRBV6-8 to TRBJ1-1; TRBD1 agrees at 8 bases. Per germline, CDR1 MNHGY and CDR2 SAAAGT. The CDR3 has 12 residues. V shed 5 bases and J 10 bases; nucleotides not matched to a gene: 6. The CDR3 nucleotides read TGTGCCAGCAGTCCTAAAGACAGGGGAGCTTTCTTT. Translation: CASSPKDRGAFF.

This rearrangement joins TRBV5-1 to TRBJ2-7; 7 bases match TRBD1. The V and J ends lost 4 bases and 3 bases, in that order; junction bases with no gene match: 10. The CDR3 is 15 amino acids. Germline V gives CDR1 SGHRS, CDR2 YFSETQ. CDR3 residues: CASSLKRQGDYEQYF. The CDR3 nucleotides read TGCGCCAGCAGCCTAAAACGACAGGGAGACTACGAGCAGTACTTC.

The chain has TRBV7-6 and TRBJ2-5; D might be TRBD1 or TRBD2, each matching 6 bases. CDR1 is SGHVS, CDR2 FNYEAQ, per germline. The CDR3 runs to 15 residues. V was trimmed by 7 bases and J by 4 bases, leaving 19 bases between them. DNA for the CDR3: TGTGCCAGCACTCAAGGCTCGGGGGCAGGAGAGACCCAGTACTTC. Encoded protein: CASTQGSGAGETQYF.

The CDR3 reads CASSYSWAEKLFF. CDR3 in DNA: TGTGCCAGCAGTTACTCGTGGGCTGAAAAACTGTTTTTT. The gene calls are TRBV6-8 and TRBJ1-4; D is uncertain. The CDR3 sequence is 13 residues long. The V end was cut by 0 bases, the J end by 7 bases, with 6 bases between. The germline gives CDR1 MNHGY, CDR2 SAAAGT.

V usage is TRBV10-2 and J usage is TRBJ1-4; unclear D gene. V was clipped by 2 bases and J by 4 bases, with 2 bases between them. This CDR3 is 12 amino acids long. In germline, CDR1 is WSHSY, CDR2 SAAADI. CDR3 protein: CASSELNEKLFF. In nucleotides, the CDR3 is TGCGCCAGCAGTGAGCTTAATGAAAAACTGTTTTTT.

The V call is TRBV6-8, the J call TRBJ1-3; 8 nucleotides match TRBD1. Trimming took 0 bases from V and 4 from J; bases not matched to a gene: 8. The germline CDR1 and CDR2 sequences are MNHGY and SAAAGT. The CDR3 consists of 17 residues. The CDR3 loop reads CASSYSSRGRGGNTIYF. The CDR3 region has the DNA TGTGCCAGCAGTTACTCTTCCAGGGGGCGTGGGGGAAACACCATATATTTT.

This clone occurred once. Because the CDR3's place on the DNA is in doubt, the DNA is left out and the CDR3 is given as listed by TCRdb. The chain recombines TRBV1 with TRBJ2-3; the D call of TRBD2 is as the table states it, not checked on the DNA. TRBV1 corresponds to a pseudogene. Including both end residues, the CDR3 is 19 amino acids long. CDR3 protein: CASSQVASGTSGRRHTQYF.